This T cell receptor (beta chain) is from a study of siplizumab effects on memory and regulatory T cells. Study-level results: For siplizumab cultures, the suppressive function of their proliferating Tregs was not confirmed. The naive T cell population seemed more diverse than memory cells and seemed a major contributor to the alloresponse. In siplizumab conditions, mappable alloreactive CD4+ clones averaged 68.8% Treg-derived, against 25% to 30% in controls.

On this clone itself: The antigen is not known.

With 6 bases clipped from V and 3 bases from J, the junction kept 4 bases outside the gene matches. CDR1 is LGHNT, CDR2 FRNRAP, per germline. CDR3 length: 15 amino acids. Using immunoSEQ multiplex PCR, the repertoire was profiled, and TCRdb retains in-frame clones only, with some absent. The table includes 70,000 or so clones, about 89% detected once. Sequencing input: CD8+ T cells sorted from blood. The rearrangement uses TRBV12-5 and TRBJ2-1; 11 bases are a match to TRBD2. The receptor's source is a human donor in good health. The CDR3 region has the DNA TGTGCTAGTGGCACACTAGCGGGGGACTACAATGAGCAGTTCTTC. Protein product: CASGTLAGDYNEQFF.